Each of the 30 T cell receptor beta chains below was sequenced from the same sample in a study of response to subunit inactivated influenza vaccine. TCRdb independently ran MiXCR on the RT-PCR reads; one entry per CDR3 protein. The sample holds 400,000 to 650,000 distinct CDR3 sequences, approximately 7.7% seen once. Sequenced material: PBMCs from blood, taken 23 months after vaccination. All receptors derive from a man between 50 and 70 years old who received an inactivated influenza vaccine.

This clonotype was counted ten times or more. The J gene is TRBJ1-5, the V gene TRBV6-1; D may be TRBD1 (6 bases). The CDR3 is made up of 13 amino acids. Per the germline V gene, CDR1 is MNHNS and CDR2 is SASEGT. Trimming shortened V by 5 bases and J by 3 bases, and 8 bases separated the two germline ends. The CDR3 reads CASSRQVNQPQHF. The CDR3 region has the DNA TGTGCCAGCAGTAGACAGGTCAATCAGCCCCAGCATTTT.

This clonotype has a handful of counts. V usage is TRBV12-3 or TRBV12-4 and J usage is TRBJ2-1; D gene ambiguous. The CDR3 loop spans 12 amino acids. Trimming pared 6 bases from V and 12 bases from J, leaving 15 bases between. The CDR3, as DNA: TGTGCCAGCAGCCCAGGACGGCTCCGGCAGTTCTTC. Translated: CASSPGRLRQFF.

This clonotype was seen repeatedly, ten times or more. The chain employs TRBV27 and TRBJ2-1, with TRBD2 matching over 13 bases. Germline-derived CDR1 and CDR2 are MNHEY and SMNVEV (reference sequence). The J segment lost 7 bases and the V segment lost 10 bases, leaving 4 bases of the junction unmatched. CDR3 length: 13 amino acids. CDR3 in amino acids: CATLTSGRNEQFF. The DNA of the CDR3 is TGTGCCACCCTGACTAGCGGGAGGAATGAGCAGTTCTTC.

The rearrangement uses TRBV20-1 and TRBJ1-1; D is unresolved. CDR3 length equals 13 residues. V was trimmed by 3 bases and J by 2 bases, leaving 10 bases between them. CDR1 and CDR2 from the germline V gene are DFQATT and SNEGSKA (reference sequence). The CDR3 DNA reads TGCAGTGCTAGTCCAGACATAAACACTGAAGCTTTCTTT. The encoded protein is CSASPDINTEAFF.

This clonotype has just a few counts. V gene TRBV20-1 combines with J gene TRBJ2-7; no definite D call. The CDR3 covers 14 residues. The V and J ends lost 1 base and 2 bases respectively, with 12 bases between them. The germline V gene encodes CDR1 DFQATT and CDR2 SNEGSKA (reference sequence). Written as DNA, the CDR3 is TGCAGTGCTAGAGTGGACGGAATAACCTACGAGCAGTACTTC. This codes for CSARVDGITYEQYF.

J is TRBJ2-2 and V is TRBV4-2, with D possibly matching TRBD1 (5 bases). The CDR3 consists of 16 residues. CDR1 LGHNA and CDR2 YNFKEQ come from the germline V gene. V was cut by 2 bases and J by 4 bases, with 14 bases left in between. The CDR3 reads CASSQRVQDRTGELFF. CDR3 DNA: TGTGCCAGCAGCCAAAGGGTACAGGACCGCACCGGGGAGCTGTTTTTT.

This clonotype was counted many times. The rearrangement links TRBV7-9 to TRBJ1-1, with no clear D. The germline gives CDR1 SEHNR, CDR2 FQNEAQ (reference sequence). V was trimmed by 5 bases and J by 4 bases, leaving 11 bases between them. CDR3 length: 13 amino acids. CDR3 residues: CASSPEPLTEAFF. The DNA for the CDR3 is TGTGCCAGCAGCCCCGAACCTCTCACTGAAGCTTTCTTT.

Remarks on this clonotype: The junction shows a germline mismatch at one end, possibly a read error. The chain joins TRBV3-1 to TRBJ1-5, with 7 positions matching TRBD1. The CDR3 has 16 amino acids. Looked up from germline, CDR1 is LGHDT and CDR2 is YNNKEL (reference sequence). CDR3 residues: CASTLWIGGRPQHQHF. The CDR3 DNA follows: TGTGCCAGCACCCTTTGGATAGGGGGCCGCCCTCAGCACCAGCATTTT.

The CDR3 DNA follows: TGCGCCAGCAGCTTGCCCCTAGGACAGCGGGAGAGTGGGACCCAGTACTTC. This codes for CASSLPLGQRESGTQYF. The rearrangement links TRBV5-1 to TRBJ2-5, with TRBD2 matching over 8 bases. This CDR3 region has 17 residues. Germline-derived CDR1 and CDR2 are SGHRS and YFSETQ. With V trimmed by 1 base and J by 7 bases, 15 bases remained unmatched.

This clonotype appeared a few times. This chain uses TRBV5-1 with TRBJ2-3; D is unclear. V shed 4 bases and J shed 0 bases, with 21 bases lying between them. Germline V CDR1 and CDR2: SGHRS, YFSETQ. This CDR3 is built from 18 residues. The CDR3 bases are TGCGCCAGCAGCCCGGTGGGCTGCTGGCGGCTTAGCACAGATACGCAGTATTTT. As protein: CASSPVGCWRLSTDTQYF.

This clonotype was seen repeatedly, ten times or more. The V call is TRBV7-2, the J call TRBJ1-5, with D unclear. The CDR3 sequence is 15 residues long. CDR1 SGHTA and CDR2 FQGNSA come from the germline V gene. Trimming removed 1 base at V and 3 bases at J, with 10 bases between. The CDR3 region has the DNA TGTGCCAGCAGCTTAGAGCCCGGTTACAATCAGCCCCAGCATTTT. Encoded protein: CASSLEPGYNQPQHF. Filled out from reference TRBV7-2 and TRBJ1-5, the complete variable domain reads GAGVSQSPSNKVTEKGKDVELRCDPISGHTALYWYRQSLGQGLEFLIYFQGNSAPDKSGLPSDRFSAERTGGSVSTLTIQRTQQEDSAVYLCASSLEPGYNQPQHFGDGTRLSIL.

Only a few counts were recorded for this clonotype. CDR3 in DNA: TGTGCCAGTAGTATGCGGGACAGGACCAATGAGCAGTTCTTC. Protein: CASSMRDRTNEQFF. This sequence joins TRBV19 and TRBJ2-1, with 8 bases lining up with TRBD1. V gave up 3 bases and J gave up 6 bases; unmatched junction bases: 4. The germline V gene has CDR1 LNHDA and CDR2 SQIVND (reference sequence). This CDR3 spans 14 amino acids.

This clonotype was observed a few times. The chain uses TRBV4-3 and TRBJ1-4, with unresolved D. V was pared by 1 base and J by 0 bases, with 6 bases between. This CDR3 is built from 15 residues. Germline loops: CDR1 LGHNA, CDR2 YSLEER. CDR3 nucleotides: TGCGCCAGCAGCCAAGTATACGCAACTAATGAAAAACTGTTTTTT. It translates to CASSQVYATNEKLFF.

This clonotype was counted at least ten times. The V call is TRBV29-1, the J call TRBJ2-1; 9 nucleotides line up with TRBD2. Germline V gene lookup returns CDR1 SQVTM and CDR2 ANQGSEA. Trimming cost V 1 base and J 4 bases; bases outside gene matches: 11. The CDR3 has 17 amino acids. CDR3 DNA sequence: TGCAGCGTTGAAGCCGGGGCGACTAGCGGACCTTACAATGAGCAGTTCTTC. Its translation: CSVEAGATSGPYNEQFF.

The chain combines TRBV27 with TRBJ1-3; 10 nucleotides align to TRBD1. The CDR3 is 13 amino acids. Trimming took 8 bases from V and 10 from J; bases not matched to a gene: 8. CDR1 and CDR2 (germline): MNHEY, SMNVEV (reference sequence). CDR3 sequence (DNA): TGTGCCAGCGGACCGGGACAGGGGTCAACCATATATTTT. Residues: CASGPGQGSTIYF.

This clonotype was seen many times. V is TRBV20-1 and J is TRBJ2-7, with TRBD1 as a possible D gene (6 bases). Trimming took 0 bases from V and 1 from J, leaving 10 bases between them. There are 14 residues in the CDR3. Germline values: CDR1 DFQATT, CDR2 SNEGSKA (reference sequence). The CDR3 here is CSARDSQGSYEQYF. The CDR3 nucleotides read TGCAGTGCTAGAGACAGCCAGGGGTCCTACGAGCAGTACTTC.

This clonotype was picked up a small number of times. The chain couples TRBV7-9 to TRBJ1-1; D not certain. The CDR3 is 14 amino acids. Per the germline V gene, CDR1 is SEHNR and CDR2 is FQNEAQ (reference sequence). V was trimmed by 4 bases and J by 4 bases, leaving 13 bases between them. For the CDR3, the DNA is TGTGCCAGCAGCTACCATGGGTCCGGCACTGAAGCTTTCTTT. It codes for CASSYHGSGTEAFF.

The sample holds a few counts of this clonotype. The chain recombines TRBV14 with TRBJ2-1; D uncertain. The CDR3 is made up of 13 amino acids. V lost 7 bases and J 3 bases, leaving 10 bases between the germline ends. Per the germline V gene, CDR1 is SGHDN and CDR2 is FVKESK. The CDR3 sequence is CASNSRIYNEQFF. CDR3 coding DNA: TGTGCCAGCAACTCACGCATCTACAATGAGCAGTTCTTC. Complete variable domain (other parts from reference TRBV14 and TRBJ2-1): EAGVTQFPSHSVIEKGQTVTLRCDPISGHDNLYWYRRVMGKEIKFLLHFVKESKQDESGMPNNRFLAERTGGTYSTLKVQPAELEDSGVYFCASNSRIYNEQFFGPGTRLTVL.

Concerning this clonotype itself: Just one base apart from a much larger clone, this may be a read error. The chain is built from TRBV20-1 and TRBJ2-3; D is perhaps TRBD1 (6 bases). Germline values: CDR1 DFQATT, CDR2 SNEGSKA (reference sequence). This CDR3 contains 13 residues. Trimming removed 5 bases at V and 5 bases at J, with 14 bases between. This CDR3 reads CSAPRGDIDTQYF. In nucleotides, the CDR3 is TGCAGTGCTCCCAGGGGAGACATAGATACGCAGTATTTT.

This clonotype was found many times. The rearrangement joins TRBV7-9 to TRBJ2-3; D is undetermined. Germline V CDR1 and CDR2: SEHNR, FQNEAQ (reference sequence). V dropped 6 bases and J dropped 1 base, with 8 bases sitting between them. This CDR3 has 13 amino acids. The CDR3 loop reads CASSPGRTDTQYF. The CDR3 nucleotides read TGTGCCAGCAGTCCGGGTCGCACAGATACGCAGTATTTT.

The CDR3 spells CASSHGGTNNYEQYF. DNA of the CDR3: TGTGCCAGCAGCCATGGCGGGACCAACAACTACGAGCAGTACTTC. The chain recombines TRBV3-1 with TRBJ2-7, with D possibly matching TRBD2 (6 bases). V was trimmed by 3 bases and J by 3 bases, leaving 15 bases between them. From germline, CDR1 is LGHDT and CDR2 YNNKEL (reference sequence). CDR3 size: 15 residues.

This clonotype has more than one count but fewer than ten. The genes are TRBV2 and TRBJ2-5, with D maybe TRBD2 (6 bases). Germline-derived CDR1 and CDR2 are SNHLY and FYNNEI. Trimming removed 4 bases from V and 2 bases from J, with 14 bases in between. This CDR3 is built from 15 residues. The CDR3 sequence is CASSGSGLRQETQYF. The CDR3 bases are TGTGCCAGCAGTGGCTCGGGACTCAGACAAGAGACCCAGTACTTC.

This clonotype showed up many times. DNA of the CDR3: TGTGCCAGCAGCTTAGACCGACAACCCGTTTACGAGCAGTACTTC. Translating it yields CASSLDRQPVYEQYF. The chain carries TRBV7-2 and TRBJ2-7; D is ambiguous. Trimming shortened V by 1 base and J by 4 bases, and 14 bases separated the two germline ends. Looked up from germline, CDR1 is SGHTA and CDR2 is FQGNSA. This CDR3 is 15 amino acids long.

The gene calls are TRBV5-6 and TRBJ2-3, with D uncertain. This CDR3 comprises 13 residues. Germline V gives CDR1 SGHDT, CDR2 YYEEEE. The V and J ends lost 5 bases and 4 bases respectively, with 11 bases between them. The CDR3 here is CASSRERPDTQYF. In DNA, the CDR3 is TGTGCCAGCAGTCGTGAGCGCCCAGATACGCAGTATTTT.

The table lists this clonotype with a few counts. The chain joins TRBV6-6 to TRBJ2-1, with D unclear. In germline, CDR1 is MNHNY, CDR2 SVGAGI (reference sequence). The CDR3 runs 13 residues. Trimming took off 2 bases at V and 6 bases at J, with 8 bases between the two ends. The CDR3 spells CASSYGVGNEQFF. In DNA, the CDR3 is TGTGCCAGCAGTTACGGAGTAGGCAATGAGCAGTTCTTC.

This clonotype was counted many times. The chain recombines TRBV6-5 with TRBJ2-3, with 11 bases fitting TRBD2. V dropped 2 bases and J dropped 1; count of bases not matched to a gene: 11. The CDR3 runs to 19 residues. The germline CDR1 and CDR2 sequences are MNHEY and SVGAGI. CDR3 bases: TGTGCCAGCAGTTACGGTAGCGGGGGGGCTTTTATGGGCACAGATACGCAGTATTTT. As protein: CASSYGSGGAFMGTDTQYF.

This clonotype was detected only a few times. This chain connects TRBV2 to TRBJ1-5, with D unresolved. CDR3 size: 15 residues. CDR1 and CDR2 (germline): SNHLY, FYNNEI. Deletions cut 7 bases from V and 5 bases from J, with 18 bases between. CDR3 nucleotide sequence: TGTGCCAGCAAGGAAAGCGGCCAGGTTGATCAGCCCCAGCATTTT. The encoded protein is CASKESGQVDQPQHF.

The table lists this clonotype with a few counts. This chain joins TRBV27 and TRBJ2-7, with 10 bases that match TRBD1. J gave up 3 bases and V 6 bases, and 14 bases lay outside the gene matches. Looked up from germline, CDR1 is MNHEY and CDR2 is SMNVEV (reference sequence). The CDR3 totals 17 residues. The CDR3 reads CASSMDRGFQTVYEQYF. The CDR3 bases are TGTGCCAGCAGCATGGACAGGGGGTTCCAAACGGTCTACGAGCAGTACTTC.

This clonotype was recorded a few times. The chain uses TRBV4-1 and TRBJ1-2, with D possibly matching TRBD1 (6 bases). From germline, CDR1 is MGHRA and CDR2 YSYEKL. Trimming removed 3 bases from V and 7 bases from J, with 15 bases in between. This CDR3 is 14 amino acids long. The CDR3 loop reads CASSQLGAGAGYTF. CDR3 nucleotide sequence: TGCGCCAGCAGCCAGCTCGGGGCAGGGGCTGGCTACACCTTC.

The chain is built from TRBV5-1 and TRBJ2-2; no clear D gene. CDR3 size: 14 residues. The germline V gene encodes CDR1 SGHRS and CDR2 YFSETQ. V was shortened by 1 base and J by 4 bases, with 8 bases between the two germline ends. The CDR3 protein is CASSLIRTTGELFF. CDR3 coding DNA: TGCGCCAGCAGCTTGATAAGAACCACCGGGGAGCTGTTTTTT.